Below, 32 T cell receptor beta chains from the same sample are listed, as sequenced in a study of cytomegalovirus exposure and HLA in healthy donors. With 60 Vbeta and 13 Jbeta primers, the PCR was carried out. The repertoire was sequenced with immunoSEQ multiplex PCR; TCRdb's copy has only in-frame clones and lacks some. Of tens of thousands of clones listed, 75% are singletons. Sequenced: PBMCs. The receptors were sampled from a man aged 55 to 69 in good health and CMV-seropositive.

The chain uses TRBV4-2 and TRBJ2-5, with 7 positions matching TRBD1. The germline gives CDR1 LGHNA, CDR2 YNFKEQ. There are 16 residues in the CDR3. J lost 1 base, V lost 0 bases, and 5 bases had no gene match. Here the CDR3 reads CASSQDHEGAQETQYF. For the CDR3, the DNA is TGTGCCAGCAGCCAAGACCATGAGGGGGCCCAAGAGACCCAGTACTTC.

The chain employs TRBV5-5 and TRBJ1-2; D not certain. V was cut by 2 bases and J by 2 bases, with 7 bases left in between. The CDR3 extends over 13 amino acids. CDR1 and CDR2 from the germline V gene are SGHKS and YYEKEE (reference sequence). CDR3 amino acids: CASSFDMNYGYTF. In nucleotides, the CDR3 is TGTGCCAGCAGCTTTGACATGAACTATGGCTACACCTTC.

This chain uses TRBV4-2 with TRBJ2-3, with 7 bases identical to TRBD2. CDR1 and CDR2 (germline): LGHNA, YNFKEQ. With V trimmed by 4 bases and J by 4 bases, 14 bases remained unmatched. The CDR3 runs to 17 residues. Here the CDR3 reads CASSPTDSGWGADTQYF. The CDR3 nucleotides read TGTGCCAGCAGCCCTACTGATAGCGGGTGGGGGGCAGATACGCAGTATTTT.

The genes are TRBV5-1 and TRBJ1-6; D gene ambiguous. The germline gives CDR1 SGHRS, CDR2 YFSETQ. V lost 4 bases, J lost 0 bases, and 8 bases lay in between. The CDR3 contains 15 residues. In nucleotides, the CDR3 is TGCGCCAGCAGCCCTCGGAGCTCCTATAATTCACCCCTCCACTTT. Its translation: CASSPRSSYNSPLHF.

The sample holds a few counts of this clone. Other nucleotide sequences in the sample specify the same CDR3. This rearrangement joins TRBV7-2 to TRBJ1-2, with unresolved D. V dropped 2 bases and J dropped 4 bases, with 5 bases sitting between them. Germline V gene data show CDR1 as SGHTA and CDR2 as FQGNSA. The CDR3 covers 12 residues. Here the CDR3 reads CASSLSGYGYTF. CDR3 sequence (DNA): TGTGCCAGCAGCTTATCAGGCTATGGCTACACCTTC.

V gene TRBV19 combines with J gene TRBJ2-1, with D maybe TRBD2 (6 bases). The V gene's germline CDR1 is LNHDA and CDR2 SQIVND (reference sequence). The CDR3 has 13 residues. The V and J ends lost 3 bases and 8 bases respectively, with 11 bases between them. CDR3 nucleotides: TGTGCCAGTAGTATGGGACTCCTAGATGAGCAGTTCTTC. Encoded protein: CASSMGLLDEQFF.

The V and J genes are TRBV5-5 and TRBJ2-5, with D tentatively TRBD2 (7 bases). Looked up from germline, CDR1 is SGHKS and CDR2 is YYEKEE (reference sequence). V was shortened by 4 bases and J by 4 bases, with 17 bases between the two germline ends. CDR3 length: 15 residues. This CDR3 is CASSPSGGKGETQYF. CDR3 nucleotides: TGTGCCAGCAGCCCCTCGGGGGGCAAGGGAGAGACCCAGTACTTC.

The chain couples TRBV5-5 to TRBJ2-7; 9 positions match TRBD1. CDR1 and CDR2 from the germline V gene are SGHKS and YYEKEE (reference sequence). With V trimmed by 4 bases and J by 0 bases, 5 bases remained unmatched. This CDR3 region has 15 residues. CDR3 nucleotide sequence: TGTGCCAGCAGCCCCGGACAGGGGAGCTCCTACGAGCAGTACTTC. Encoded protein: CASSPGQGSSYEQYF.

The chain links TRBV13 to TRBJ1-4; D perhaps matches TRBD1 (5 bases). V was pared by 0 bases and J by 7 bases, with 12 bases between. The CDR3 is 15 amino acids. The germline V gene encodes CDR1 PRHDT and CDR2 FYEKMQ (reference sequence). This CDR3 reads CASSLGGLKGEKLFF. The DNA of the CDR3 is TGTGCCAGCAGCTTAGGGGGACTTAAGGGTGAAAAACTGTTTTTT.

This clone was seen only once. V and J are TRBV5-1 and TRBJ2-7, with TRBD1 matching over 9 bases. V shed 4 bases, J shed 5 bases, and the junction held 7 bases outside the gene matches. The V gene's germline CDR1 is SGHRS and CDR2 YFSETQ. CDR3 size: 14 residues. CDR3 region: CASSQIGQGNEQYF. DNA for the CDR3: TGCGCCAGCAGCCAAATCGGACAGGGGAACGAGCAGTACTTC.

Remarks on this clone: The germline gene is not matched at one end of the junction; a read error may be the cause. J is TRBJ1-5 and V is TRBV6-6; 8 positions agree with TRBD1. Germline CDR1 MNHNY, CDR2 SVGAGI (reference sequence). The CDR3 extends over 12 amino acids. CDR3 loop: CASSSPGRGLDF. CDR3 sequence (DNA): TGTGCCAGCAGTTCCCCGGGCAGGGGGCTTGATTTT.

The chain couples TRBV10-3 to TRBJ2-3, with D tentatively TRBD2 (5 bases). Looked up from germline, CDR1 is ENHRY and CDR2 is SYGVKD. The CDR3 spans 14 residues. V was cut by 10 bases and J by 0 bases, with 14 bases left in between. The CDR3 region is CATTLASSTDTQYF. The CDR3 DNA sequence: TGTGCCACCACCTTAGCGTCTAGCACAGATACGCAGTATTTT.

The genes are TRBV19 and TRBJ1-5; D is unclear. V lost 3 bases and J lost 5, with 11 bases in between. Germline CDR1 LNHDA, CDR2 SQIVND (reference sequence). The length of the CDR3 is 14 residues. As DNA, the CDR3 is TGTGCCAGTAGTATTGAAAGCCTCTATCAGCCCCAGCATTTT. Residues: CASSIESLYQPQHF.

This clone has just a few counts. The chain links TRBV5-6 to TRBJ1-4; 7 positions match TRBD1. Germline CDR1 reads SGHDT; CDR2 reads YYEEEE. This CDR3 region has 14 residues. The V and J ends lost 4 bases and 7 bases, in that order; junction bases with no gene match: 7. The chain's CDR3 is CASSTSGGSEKLFF. In DNA, the CDR3 is TGTGCCAGCAGCACGTCAGGGGGAAGTGAAAAACTGTTTTTT.

Turning to this clone: At one end, the junction sequence differs from germline, possibly due to a read error. The rearrangement uses TRBV7-7 and TRBJ2-5; 8 bases are a match to TRBD2. Germline lookup yields CDR1 SSHAT and CDR2 FNYEAQ (reference sequence). This CDR3 comprises 17 residues. CDR3: CASSPARGGRGLETQYF. The CDR3 DNA follows: TGTGCTAGCAGCCCCGCCCGGGGGGGACGGGGTTTGGAGACCCAGTACTTC.

The sample holds a few counts of this clone. The chain employs TRBV4-1 and TRBJ1-1; the D is unclear. Trimming removed 6 bases at V and 1 base at J, with 12 bases between. The CDR3 has 14 amino acids. The germline CDR1 and CDR2 sequences are MGHRA and YSYEKL. CDR3 amino acids: CASRQLTENTEAFF. CDR3 DNA sequence: TGCGCCAGCAGGCAATTAACAGAGAACACTGAAGCTTTCTTT.

The chain is built from TRBV4-1 and TRBJ2-7, with D possibly TRBD2 on 6 matching bases. The CDR3 is made up of 15 amino acids. CDR1 is MGHRA, CDR2 YSYEKL, per germline. V was pared by 4 bases and J by 1 base, with 14 bases between. As DNA, the CDR3 is TGCGCCAGCAGCCTAGGTGCCGGACTATCCTACGAGCAGTACTTC. It codes for CASSLGAGLSYEQYF.

The chain joins TRBV11-2 to TRBJ2-5; D might be TRBD2 (6 bases). This CDR3 comprises 15 residues. Germline assignment: CDR1 SGHAT and CDR2 FQNNGV. Trimming removed 0 bases at V and 2 bases at J, with 10 bases between. The CDR3 reads CASSLETGRQETQYF. DNA of the CDR3: TGTGCCAGCAGCTTAGAAACCGGGAGACAAGAGACCCAGTACTTC.

This chain links TRBV7-9 with TRBJ1-2; tentatively, D is TRBD1 (5 bases). Germline values: CDR1 SEHNR, CDR2 FQNEAQ (reference sequence). Trimming removed 1 base at V and 6 bases at J, with 9 bases between. The CDR3 contains 13 residues. This chain's CDR3 is CASSLVAGNGYTF. As DNA, the CDR3 is TGTGCCAGCAGCTTAGTGGCAGGGAATGGCTACACCTTC.

This chain joins TRBV6-4 and TRBJ2-1, with TRBD2 as a possible D gene (6 bases). Trimming cost V 3 bases and J 6 bases, with 18 bases left between them. CDR1 MRHNA and CDR2 SNTAGT come from the germline V gene. This CDR3 is built from 16 residues. The CDR3: CASSDQAGLVGNEQFF. The CDR3 DNA reads as TGTGCCAGCAGTGATCAGGCGGGATTGGTTGGCAATGAGCAGTTCTTC.

This chain uses TRBV11-3 with TRBJ2-7, with D uncertain. The CDR3 contains 11 residues. Trimming cost V 2 bases and J 5 bases, with 4 bases left between them. The germline gives CDR1 SGHNT, CDR2 YENEEA. CDR3 nucleotides: TGTGCCAGCAGCTTATCCAACGAGCAGTACTTC. Its protein product is CASSLSNEQYF.

This chain joins TRBV5-1 and TRBJ2-5; 9 nucleotides line up with TRBD2. The CDR3 totals 17 residues. Trimming at V came to 4 bases and at J to 5 bases, leaving 15 bases not matched to a gene. Germline V gene data show CDR1 as SGHRS and CDR2 as YFSETQ. The chain's CDR3 is CASSPVPGLAVRETQYF. As DNA, the CDR3 is TGCGCCAGCAGCCCGGTACCGGGACTAGCCGTCCGGGAGACCCAGTACTTC. Based on the CDR3 plus reference TRBV5-1 and TRBJ2-5, the full variable domain is KAGVTQTPRYLIKTRGQQVTLSCSPISGHRSVSWYQQTPGQGLQFLFEYFSETQRNKGNFPGRFSGRQFSNSRSEMNVSTLELGDSALYLCASSPVPGLAVRETQYFGPGTRLLVL.

The V and J genes are TRBV11-2 and TRBJ1-1, with D possibly TRBD1 on 6 matching bases. This CDR3 region has 15 residues. Trimming took 5 bases from V and 2 from J, leaving 15 bases between them. Germline values: CDR1 SGHAT, CDR2 FQNNGV. The CDR3 nucleotides read TGTGCCAGCAGCCATGCGACAGGCAGAAACACTGAAGCTTTCTTT. Amino acids: CASSHATGRNTEAFF.

The rearrangement links TRBV7-2 to TRBJ1-1; 7 bases map to TRBD1. The CDR3 runs 14 residues. The trim removed 3 bases at V and 5 bases at J, leaving 6 bases unmatched. Germline CDR1 is SGHTA and CDR2 is FQGNSA. The CDR3 region has the DNA TGTGCCAGCAGCTTTAGAGGGGGCAGGACTGAAGCTTTCTTT. It translates to CASSFRGGRTEAFF.

The V call is TRBV5-1, the J call TRBJ2-5, with TRBD2 matching 9 bases. TRBJ2-7 matches the DNA end more closely, so the J call is doubtful. This CDR3 region has 16 residues. CDR1 and CDR2 from the germline V gene are SGHRS and YFSETQ. CDR3 coding DNA: TGCGCCAGCAGCTTGGGATGGACTAGCGTCCCCTACGAGCAGTACTTC. This gives the protein CASSLGWTSVPYEQYF.

This clone occurred a few times. The chain has TRBV15 and TRBJ1-5; the D gene is possibly TRBD1 (6 bases). The CDR3 contains 16 residues. Trimming stripped 4 bases from V and 1 base from J, with 14 bases between. The germline V gene encodes CDR1 LNHNV and CDR2 YYDKDF (reference sequence). The CDR3 region has the DNA TGTGCCACCAGCACGGACAGCAAACTCAGCAATCAGCCCCAGCATTTT. Protein product: CATSTDSKLSNQPQHF.

The rearrangement joins TRBV6-5 to TRBJ2-1; 10 bases map to TRBD2. The ends lost 7 bases at V and 4 bases at J; junction bases unmatched: 4. The CDR3 extends over 14 amino acids. CDR1 is MNHEY, CDR2 SVGAGI, per germline. The CDR3 DNA reads TGTGCCAGCACCACTAGCGGGACATACAATGAGCAGTTCTTC. Protein product: CASTTSGTYNEQFF.

This chain links TRBV27 with TRBJ1-1; 8 bases match TRBD1. V shed 6 bases, J shed 5 bases, and the junction held 8 bases outside the gene matches. CDR3 length: 14 amino acids. CDR1 is MNHEY, CDR2 SMNVEV, per germline (reference sequence). CDR3 DNA sequence: TGTGCCAGCAGCCCAGGGGGCCCCCTGACTGAAGCTTTCTTT. Translating it yields CASSPGGPLTEAFF.

The V call is TRBV4-2, the J call TRBJ2-7, with D unresolved. The V gene lost 0 bases and the J gene lost 3 bases, with 9 bases spanning the gap. The CDR3 covers 14 residues. Germline assignment: CDR1 LGHNA and CDR2 YNFKEQ. In DNA, the CDR3 is TGTGCCAGCAGCCAAGATCGTTATGTCTACGAGCAGTACTTC. Its translation is CASSQDRYVYEQYF.

This clone occurred a few times. The chain recombines TRBV4-1 with TRBJ2-1; 9 positions match TRBD1. The V gene's germline CDR1 is MGHRA and CDR2 YSYEKL. Trimming cost V 4 bases and J 2 bases; bases outside gene matches: 6. This CDR3 contains 16 residues. The CDR3 nucleotides are TGCGCCAGCAGCCCGCGGACAGGGGTCACCTACAATGAGCAGTTCTTC. It yields the protein CASSPRTGVTYNEQFF.

CDR3 amino acids: CASSLSTVPSYEQYF. The CDR3 coding sequence is TGTGCCAGCAGTTTATCGACAGTTCCCTCCTACGAGCAGTACTTC. This rearrangement joins TRBV27 to TRBJ2-7, with D perhaps TRBD1 (5 bases). Germline CDR1 MNHEY, CDR2 SMNVEV (reference sequence). Trimming pared 0 bases from V and 0 bases from J, leaving 9 bases between. This CDR3 is 15 amino acids long.

The rearrangement links TRBV5-1 to TRBJ2-4, with 7 bases identical to TRBD1. The CDR3 is 17 amino acids. Germline lookup yields CDR1 SGHRS and CDR2 YFSETQ. V shed 2 bases and J 6 bases; nucleotides not matched to a gene: 14. CDR3 protein: CASSLYLGTDTTNIQYF. Written as DNA, the CDR3 is TGCGCCAGCAGCTTATATTTGGGGACAGATACCACAAACATTCAGTACTTC.